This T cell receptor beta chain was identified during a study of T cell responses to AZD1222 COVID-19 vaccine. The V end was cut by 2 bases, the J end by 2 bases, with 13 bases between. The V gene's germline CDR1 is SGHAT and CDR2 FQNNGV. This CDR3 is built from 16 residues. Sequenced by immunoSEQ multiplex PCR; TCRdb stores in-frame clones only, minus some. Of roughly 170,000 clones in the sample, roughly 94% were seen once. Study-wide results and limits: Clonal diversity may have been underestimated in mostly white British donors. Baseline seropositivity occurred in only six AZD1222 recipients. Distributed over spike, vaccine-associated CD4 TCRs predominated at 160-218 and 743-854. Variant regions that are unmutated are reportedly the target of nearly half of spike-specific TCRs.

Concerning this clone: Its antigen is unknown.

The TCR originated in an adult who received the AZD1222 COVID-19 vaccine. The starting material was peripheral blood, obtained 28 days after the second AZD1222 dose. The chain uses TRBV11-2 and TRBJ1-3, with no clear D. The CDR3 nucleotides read TGTGCCAGCAGCTTATTTGGTGGGTCTACTGGAAACACCATATATTTT. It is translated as CASSLFGGSTGNTIYF.